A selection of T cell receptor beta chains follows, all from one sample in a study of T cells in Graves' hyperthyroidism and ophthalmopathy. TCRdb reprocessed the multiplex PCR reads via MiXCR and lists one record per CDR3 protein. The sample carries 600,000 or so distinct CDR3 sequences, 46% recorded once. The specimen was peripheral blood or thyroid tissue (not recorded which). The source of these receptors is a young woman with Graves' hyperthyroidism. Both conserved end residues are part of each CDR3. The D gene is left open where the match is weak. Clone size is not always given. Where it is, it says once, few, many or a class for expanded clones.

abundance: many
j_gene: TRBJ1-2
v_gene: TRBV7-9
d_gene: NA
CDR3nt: TGTGCCAGCAGCAATAACAGGGTGGATGATGGCTACACCTTC
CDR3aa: CASSNNRVDDGYTF

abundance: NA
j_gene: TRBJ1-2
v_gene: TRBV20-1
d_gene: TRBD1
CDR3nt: TGCAGTGCTTTTAAACCCGGACAGGTCTCCGGCTACACCTTC
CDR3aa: CSAFKPGQVSGYTF

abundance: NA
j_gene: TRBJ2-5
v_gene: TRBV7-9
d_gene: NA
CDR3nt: TGTGCCAGCAGGGCCTGGACAATCACGGAGACCCAGTACTTC
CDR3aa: CASRAWTITETQYF

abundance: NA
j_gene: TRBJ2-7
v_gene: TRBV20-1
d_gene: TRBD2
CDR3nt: TGCAGTGCTAGAGTCCGGACTAGCGCTCGCTCCTACGAGCAGTACTTC
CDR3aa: CSARVRTSARSYEQYF

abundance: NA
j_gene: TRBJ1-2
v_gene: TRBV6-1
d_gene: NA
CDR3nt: TGTGCCAGCAGAAAGACAGGAGTATCTGGCTACACCTTC
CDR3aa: CASRKTGVSGYTF

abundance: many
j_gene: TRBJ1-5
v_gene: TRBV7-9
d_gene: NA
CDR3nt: TGTGCCAGCAGTTCGGGCCAAGGGCGACAGCCCCAGCATTTT
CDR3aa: CASSSGQGRQPQHF

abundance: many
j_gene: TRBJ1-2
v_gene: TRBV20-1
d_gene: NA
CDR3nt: TGCAGTGCCCTGGACAGCCCAAACTATGGCTACACCTTC
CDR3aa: CSALDSPNYGYTF

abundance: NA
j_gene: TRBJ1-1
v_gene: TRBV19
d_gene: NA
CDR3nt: TGTGCCAGTAGTTACCCGGGCCCAGGTCAAGCTTTCTTT
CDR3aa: CASSYPGPGQAFF

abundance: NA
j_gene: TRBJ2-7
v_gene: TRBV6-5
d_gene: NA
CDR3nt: TGTGCCAGCAGCCAGAACTCGCGGTCCTACGAGCAGTACTTC
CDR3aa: CASSQNSRSYEQYF

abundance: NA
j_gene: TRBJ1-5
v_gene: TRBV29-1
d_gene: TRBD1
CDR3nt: TGCAGCGTAGCTGGACAGGGGAGCAATCAGCCCCAGCATTTT
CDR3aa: CSVAGQGSNQPQHF

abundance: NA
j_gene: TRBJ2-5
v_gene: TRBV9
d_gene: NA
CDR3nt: TGTGCCAGCAGCTTCCGGGACTCCCCCCGGGAGACCCAGTACTTC
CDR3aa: CASSFRDSPRETQYF

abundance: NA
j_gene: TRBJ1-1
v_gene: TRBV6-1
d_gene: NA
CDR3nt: TGTGCCAGCAGTGAAAGAGTACGGGGGTTGAACACTGAAGCTTTCTTT
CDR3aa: CASSERVRGLNTEAFF

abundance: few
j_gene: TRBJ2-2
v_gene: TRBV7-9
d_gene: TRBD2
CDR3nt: TGTGCCAGCAGCTTGGCCGGGGGGGCCACCGGGGAGCTGTTTTTT
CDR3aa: CASSLAGGATGELFF

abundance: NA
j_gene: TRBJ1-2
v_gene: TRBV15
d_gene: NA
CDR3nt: TGTGCCACCAGCAGAGATGAAGGCAGGGAGGTATCTAACTATGGCTACACCTTC
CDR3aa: CATSRDEGREVSNYGYTF

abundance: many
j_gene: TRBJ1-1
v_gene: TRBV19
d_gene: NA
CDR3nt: TGTGCCAGTAGTAATTTCAGGGCTGAAGCTTTCTTT
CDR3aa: CASSNFRAEAFF

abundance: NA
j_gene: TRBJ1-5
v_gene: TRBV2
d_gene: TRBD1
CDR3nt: TGTGCCAGCAGTCCGATTGACAGGGCAGCACAGCCCCAGCATTTT
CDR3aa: CASSPIDRAAQPQHF

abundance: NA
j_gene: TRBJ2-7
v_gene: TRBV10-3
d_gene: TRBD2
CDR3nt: TGTGCCATCGGACTAGCGGGAGGGCCCGAGGACGAGCAGTACTTC
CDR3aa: CAIGLAGGPEDEQYF

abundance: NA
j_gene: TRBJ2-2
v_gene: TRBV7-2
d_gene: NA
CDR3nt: TGTGCCAGCAGCTTAAGTAGGGCGAACACCGGGGAGCTGTTTTTT
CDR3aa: CASSLSRANTGELFF

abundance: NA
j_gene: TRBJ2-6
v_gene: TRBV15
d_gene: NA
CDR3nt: TGTGCCACCAGCAGTTCCGACCGTACCGGGGCCAACGTCCTGACTTTC
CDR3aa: CATSSSDRTGANVLTF

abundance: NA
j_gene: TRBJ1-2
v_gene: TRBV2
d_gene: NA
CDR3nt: TGTGCCAGCATTGGGTCCCTATACTATGGCTACACCTTC
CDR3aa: CASIGSLYYGYTF

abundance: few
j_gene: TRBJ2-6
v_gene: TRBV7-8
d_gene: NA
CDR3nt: TGTGCCAGCAACCGAGGGGCAGCTGGGGCCAACGTCCTGACTTTC
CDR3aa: CASNRGAAGANVLTF

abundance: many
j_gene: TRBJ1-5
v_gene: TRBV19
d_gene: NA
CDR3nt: TGTGCCAGTAGCTTAGCCCCAGGGGGCAATCAGCCCCAGCATTTT
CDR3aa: CASSLAPGGNQPQHF

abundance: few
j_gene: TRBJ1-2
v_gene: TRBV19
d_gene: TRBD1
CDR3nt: TGTGCCAGTACTTTCGGGACAGGGGGCTATGGCTACACCTTC
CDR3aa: CASTFGTGGYGYTF

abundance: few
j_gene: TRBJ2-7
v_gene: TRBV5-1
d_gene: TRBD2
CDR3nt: TGCGCCAGCAGCTTCCCTACTAGCGGCTCCTACGAGCAGTACTTC
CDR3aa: CASSFPTSGSYEQYF

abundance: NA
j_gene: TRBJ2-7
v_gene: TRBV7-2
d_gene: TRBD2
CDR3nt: TGTGCCAGCAGCCCGGAACTAGCGGGAGGACCGTACGAGCAGTACTTC
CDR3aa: CASSPELAGGPYEQYF

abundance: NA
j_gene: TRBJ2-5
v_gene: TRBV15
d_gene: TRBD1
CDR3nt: TGTGCCACCACCAAAGGACAGGCGGAAGAGACCCAGTACTTC
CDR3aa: CATTKGQAEETQYF

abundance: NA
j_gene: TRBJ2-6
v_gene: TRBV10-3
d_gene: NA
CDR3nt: TGTGCCAGCAGTTTTGCCGGGACTCGAGGGGCCAACGTCCTGACTTTC
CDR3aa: CASSFAGTRGANVLTF

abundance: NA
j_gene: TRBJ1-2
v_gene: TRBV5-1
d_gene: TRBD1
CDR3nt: TGCGCCAGCAGCTTGGTTGGGACAGCGCTATTTAACTATGGCTACACCTTC
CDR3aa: CASSLVGTALFNYGYTF

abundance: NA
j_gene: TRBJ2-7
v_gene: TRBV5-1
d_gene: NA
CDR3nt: TGCGCCAGCAGCTTGAAGTCCCCTTCCTACGAGCAGTACTTC
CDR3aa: CASSLKSPSYEQYF

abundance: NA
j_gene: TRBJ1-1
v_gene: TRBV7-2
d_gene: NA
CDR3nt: TGTGCCAGCAGCTTCCCGGGACACACTGAAGCTTTCTTT
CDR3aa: CASSFPGHTEAFF